In its sample, the clone carrying this T cell receptor (beta chain) was seen a few times. TCRdb re-derived calls from the RT-PCR reads in MiXCR, one entry per CDR3 protein. The data show about 680,000 distinct CDR3 sequences, approximately 14% seen once. The CDR3 sequence is 15 residues long. V was pared by 6 bases and J by 8 bases, with 10 bases of the junction left unmatched. Germline loops: CDR1 DFQATT, CDR2 SNEGSKA (reference sequence). The sequencing sample was made of memory CD4+ T cells from blood. This chain uses TRBV20-1 with TRBJ2-1; the match to TRBD2 covers 13 bases. This TCR was recovered from a female donor in good health, serving as a healthy control. CDR3 sequence: CSARHTTSGRDEQFF. CDR3 nucleotides: TGCAGTGCCAGACACACCACTAGCGGGAGGGATGAGCAGTTCTTC.